These 25 T cell receptor beta chains were sequenced from one sample in a study of T cell responses to AZD1222 COVID-19 vaccine. Produced via immunoSEQ multiplex PCR; TCRdb's table is partial and in-frame only. The table lists under 150,000 clones, roughly 88% of them singletons. Sequenced material: peripheral blood, taken on day 0 of AZD1222 vaccination. These TCRs come from an adult in good health.

This clone was observed once. The chain uses TRBV23-1 and TRBJ1-3, with D uncertain. TRBV23-1 qualifies as an ORF whose function is uncertain. Trimming stripped 3 bases from V and 3 bases from J, with 18 bases between. The CDR3 consists of 17 residues. CDR3 nucleotide sequence: TGCGCCAGCAGTCAGCAGTGCGTCCGAGATTGTGGAAACACCATATATTTT. Translation: CASSQQCVRDCGNTIYF.

This sequence joins TRBV7-2 and TRBJ2-2; 10 bases are a match to TRBD1. This CDR3 has 15 amino acids. V lost 5 bases to trimming and J lost 5 bases; unmatched junction nucleotides: 5. Germline V lookup: CDR1 SGHTA, CDR2 FQGNSA. CDR3 loop: CASSLGQGRTGELFF. The CDR3 region has the DNA TGTGCCAGCAGCCTGGGACAGGGGCGGACCGGGGAGCTGTTTTTT.

This sequence joins TRBV7-8 and TRBJ1-1; D possibly corresponds to TRBD1 (6 bases). V dropped 5 bases and J dropped 1 base, with 14 bases sitting between them. CDR3 length: 15 amino acids. Germline CDR1 reads SGHVS; CDR2 reads FQNEAQ. The CDR3 DNA sequence: TGTGCCAGCAGCGACCCCAGGACAGCGAACACTGAAGCTTTCTTT. Translating gives CASSDPRTANTEAFF.

This clone was seen a handful of times. V and J are TRBV7-6 and TRBJ2-1; the match to TRBD2 covers 14 bases. CDR3 size: 16 residues. V shed 5 bases and J 6 bases; nucleotides not matched to a gene: 6. Germline loops: CDR1 SGHVS, CDR2 FNYEAQ. The CDR3 nucleotides are TGTGCCAGCAGCCGCACCGGGACTAGCGGGGGCAATGAGCAGTTCTTC. This translates into CASSRTGTSGGNEQFF.

This chain connects TRBV7-9 to TRBJ2-7; D uncertain. CDR3 length equals 16 residues. V shed 5 bases and J shed 2 bases, with 19 bases lying between them. Germline V gene sequence: CDR1 SEHNR, CDR2 FQNEAQ (reference sequence). The CDR3 is CASSPTLHLNPYEQYF. CDR3 bases: TGTGCCAGCAGCCCTACTTTACATTTGAACCCCTACGAGCAGTACTTC. Using reference TRBV7-9 and TRBJ2-7 for the parts outside the CDR3, the full variable domain is DTGVSQNPRHKITKRGQNVTFRCDPISEHNRLYWYRQTLGQGPEFLTYFQNEAQLEKSRLLSDRFSAERPKGSFSTLEIQRTEQGDSAMYLCASSPTLHLNPYEQYFGPGTRLTVT.

This clone was seen only a few times. The rearrangement links TRBV11-1 to TRBJ2-7; TRBD2 might be the D (6 bases). With 5 bases removed from V and 2 bases from J, the gap between germline ends came to 16 bases. The germline V gene has CDR1 SGHAT and CDR2 FQDESV (reference sequence). The CDR3 consists of 15 residues. The CDR3, as DNA: TGTGCCAGCAGCCACCCCGGGGGTGGCCCCTACGAGCAGTACTTC. This gives the protein CASSHPGGGPYEQYF.

The chain uses TRBV27 and TRBJ1-1, with 7 bases that match TRBD1. Germline CDR1 and CDR2: MNHEY and SMNVEV (reference sequence). V gave up 3 bases and J gave up 5 bases; unmatched junction bases: 6. There are 14 residues in the CDR3. The CDR3 region has the DNA TGTGCCAGCAGTTTGGGCAGGGGGAGGACTGAAGCTTTCTTT. It specifies CASSLGRGRTEAFF.

The chain uses TRBV27 and TRBJ2-7, with D possibly being TRBD2 (5 bases). Per the germline V gene, CDR1 is MNHEY and CDR2 is SMNVEV (reference sequence). CDR3 length: 14 residues. V was clipped by 4 bases and J by 3 bases, with 13 bases between them. This CDR3 reads CASSSLGGNYEQYF. CDR3 bases: TGTGCCAGCAGTTCACTCGGAGGAAACTACGAGCAGTACTTC.

CDR3 region: CASSLNRDTQYF. As DNA, the CDR3 is TGTGCCAGCAGCTTGAATCGGGATACGCAGTATTTT. The rearrangement links TRBV5-4 to TRBJ2-3; no reliable D call. The germline V and J ends were trimmed by 1 base and 6 bases, with 6 bases remaining between them. This CDR3 is built from 12 residues. Looked up from germline, CDR1 is SGHNT and CDR2 is YYREEE (reference sequence). The full variable domain, with the rest looked up from reference TRBV5-4 and TRBJ2-3, is ETGVTQSPTHLIKTRGQQVTLRCSSQSGHNTVSWYQQALGQGPQFIFQYYREEENGRGNFPPRFSGLQFPNYSSELNVNALELDDSALYLCASSLNRDTQYFGPGTRLTVL.

The chain is built from TRBV24-1 and TRBJ1-2, with TRBD1 identical over 11 bases. This CDR3 has 17 residues. The ends lost 1 base at V and 7 bases at J; junction bases unmatched: 10. Germline CDR1 reads KGHDR; CDR2 reads SFDVKD. As DNA, the CDR3 is TGTGCCACCAGTGATTTCCCGACGGGACAGGGGGGAGGTGGCTACACCTTC. This translates into CATSDFPTGQGGGGYTF.

The chain employs TRBV28 and TRBJ1-6; a weak D match, TRBD1 (6 bases). Between the trimmed V and J ends, which lost 2 bases and 5 bases, there was a span of 10 bases. CDR1 is MDHEN and CDR2 is SYDVKM in the germline V gene. This CDR3 region has 15 residues. The CDR3 DNA sequence: TGTGCCAGCAGTTTAAGGACAGTAAATAATTCACCCCTCCACTTT. This encodes CASSLRTVNNSPLHF.

This chain links TRBV13 with TRBJ2-1; TRBD2 is a possible D gene (5 bases). CDR3 length equals 17 residues. V lost 5 bases, J lost 0 bases, and 17 bases lay in between. Germline assignment: CDR1 PRHDT and CDR2 FYEKMQ (reference sequence). In DNA, the CDR3 is TGTGCCAGCAGCCCCTTTCGCGCGGAGGTCTCCTACAATGAGCAGTTCTTC. It encodes CASSPFRAEVSYNEQFF.

The chain couples TRBV30 to TRBJ1-3; no reliable D call. Trimming took off 3 bases at V and 0 bases at J, with 6 bases between the two ends. Germline loops: CDR1 GTSNPN, CDR2 SVGIG (reference sequence). This CDR3 has 13 amino acids. In nucleotides, the CDR3 is TGTGCCTGGAGCGGCCCCTCTGGAAACACCATATATTTT. This sequence encodes CAWSGPSGNTIYF.

This clone was seen only once. The chain combines TRBV30 with TRBJ2-3, with TRBD2 matching over 7 bases. The CDR3 totals 13 residues. The J segment lost 5 bases and the V segment lost 1 base, leaving 3 bases of the junction unmatched. CDR1 is GTSNPN, CDR2 SVGIG, per germline (reference sequence). CDR3 DNA: TGTGCCTGGAGTGCACTAGCGAGAGATACGCAGTATTTT. This gives the protein CAWSALARDTQYF.

This CDR3 reads CASSYSTGSSFLFF. Here the CDR3 DNA reads TGTGCCAGCAGTTACTCCACCGGCAGTTCCTTCTTGTTCTTC. The chain combines TRBV6-2 or TRBV6-3 with TRBJ2-1; D is ambiguous. There are 14 residues in the CDR3. The germline V and J ends were trimmed by 0 bases and 15 bases, with 18 bases remaining between them. The germline gives CDR1 MNHEY, CDR2 SVGEGT.

The chain recombines TRBV24-1 with TRBJ2-1; 10 bases map to TRBD1. V was pared by 5 bases and J by 2 bases, with 8 bases of the junction left unmatched. Per the germline V gene, CDR1 is KGHDR and CDR2 is SFDVKD. This CDR3 has 17 residues. DNA for the CDR3: TGTGCCACCAGTGTAAGACAGGGGGCTATTCCCTACAATGAGCAGTTCTTC. Its protein product is CATSVRQGAIPYNEQFF.

A single count supports this clone. CDR3 nucleotides: TGTGCCAGCAGCGCACAGGAGAACACTGAAGCTTTCTTT. Protein: CASSAQENTEAFF. The chain uses TRBV7-6 and TRBJ1-1; maybe TRBD1 (5 bases). This CDR3 region has 13 residues. V shed 5 bases and J shed 1 base, with 8 bases lying between them. Germline V gene sequence: CDR1 SGHVS, CDR2 FNYEAQ.

The chain carries TRBV4-3 and TRBJ2-7, with 8 bases lining up with TRBD1. The junction had 12 bases not matched to a gene; V was cut back by 1 base and J by 4 bases. This CDR3 has 17 residues. Per the germline V gene, CDR1 is LGHNA and CDR2 is YSLEER. CDR3: CASSQVSVTGAMYEQYF. CDR3 DNA sequence: TGCGCCAGCAGCCAAGTAAGCGTGACAGGGGCGATGTACGAGCAGTACTTC.

The chain has TRBV6-5 and TRBJ1-3; 7 bases are a match to TRBD1. Germline CDR1 reads MNHEY; CDR2 reads SVGAGI. The length of the CDR3 is 16 residues. The junction had 5 bases not matched to a gene; V was cut back by 1 base and J by 2 bases. The CDR3 DNA is TGTGCCAGCAGTTACTTCCAGGGGGTAGCTGGAAACACCATATATTTT. Protein sequence: CASSYFQGVAGNTIYF.

J is TRBJ2-1 and V is TRBV28; D is perhaps TRBD1 (6 bases). The germline V and J ends were trimmed by 6 bases and 4 bases, with 10 bases remaining between them. Germline V gene sequence: CDR1 MDHEN, CDR2 SYDVKM. This CDR3 spans 13 amino acids. The CDR3 bases are TGTGCCAGCAGGGGGGCGAGGTACAATGAGCAGTTCTTC. It codes for CASRGARYNEQFF.

J is TRBJ2-1 and V is TRBV5-1; D might be TRBD2 (6 bases). The length of the CDR3 is 18 residues. The germline V gene encodes CDR1 SGHRS and CDR2 YFSETQ. With 3 bases removed from V and 0 bases from J, the gap between germline ends came to 19 bases. The chain's CDR3 is CASSSGLTTTPSYNEQFF. The CDR3 bases are TGCGCCAGCAGCTCGGGACTTACGACTACCCCCTCCTACAATGAGCAGTTCTTC. Supplemented by reference TRBV5-1 and TRBJ2-1, the full variable domain reads KAGVTQTPRYLIKTRGQQVTLSCSPISGHRSVSWYQQTPGQGLQFLFEYFSETQRNKGNFPGRFSGRQFSNSRSEMNVSTLELGDSALYLCASSSGLTTTPSYNEQFFGPGTRLTVL.

The CDR3 reads CASSQSRASGTRCYEQYF. CDR3 nucleotides: TGCGCCAGCAGTCAATCGCGGGCTAGCGGGACTCGATGCTACGAGCAGTACTTC. The V and J genes are TRBV23-1 and TRBJ2-7; 9 positions match TRBD2. TRBV23-1 is an open reading frame whose function is uncertain. This CDR3 contains 18 residues. The V and J ends lost 0 bases and 3 bases, in that order; junction bases with no gene match: 12.

The CDR3 sequence: CASSHDGTGNEKLFF. In nucleotides, the CDR3 is TGTGCCAGCAGCCATGATGGGACGGGTAATGAAAAACTGTTTTTT. The chain employs TRBV4-2 and TRBJ1-4; a possible D gene is TRBD1 (5 bases). The CDR3 contains 15 residues. Per the germline V gene, CDR1 is LGHNA and CDR2 is YNFKEQ. V lost 3 bases and J 4 bases, leaving 12 bases between the germline ends.

The gene calls are TRBV6-4 and TRBJ1-5, with D tentatively TRBD1 (5 bases). The germline CDR1 and CDR2 sequences are MRHNA and SNTAGT. V lost 4 bases, J lost 4 bases, and 8 bases lay in between. This CDR3 has 13 residues. DNA of the CDR3: TGTGCCAGCAGTGGCGGACAAAATCAGCCCCAGCATTTT. Its translation: CASSGGQNQPQHF.

Worth noting for this clone: Here the CDR3 omits its conserved ending phenylalanine or tryptophan, so a read error is the likely source. The DNA is left out, because the CDR3 cannot be placed on it with certainty; the CDR3 is given as TCRdb lists it. The chain combines TRBV11-3 with TRBJ1-1. The CDR3 contains 11 residues when both ends are counted. Per germline, CDR1 SGHNT and CDR2 YENEEA. This chain's CDR3 is CASSLGSSRAL.